The clone carrying this T cell receptor (beta chain) was observed a few times. The antigen is undetermined. CD4+ naive, central memory, regulatory and stem cell-like memory subsets were isolated by sorting on CD45RO/CCR7/CD25/CD127/CD95/CD27. All of the isolated RNA was reverse transcribed, so expressed TCRB transcripts were sequenced. Only in-frame clones appear in the TCRdb table, and some are missing; sequencing was by immunoSEQ multiplex PCR. The table includes under 350,000 clones, approximately 8.1% detected once. The data derive from a study of beta chain features in type 1 diabetes. Looking at the study overall: Cell yields, age and gender were similar between patients and healthy donors.

General study findings and limits: Equally in patients and controls, shorter templates might have been favored by PCR. In every one of the four CD4+ subsets, TCRB CDR3s were moderately but significantly shorter in Type 1 diabetes patients.

CDR1 LNHDA and CDR2 SQIVND come from the germline V gene (reference sequence). The CDR3 extends over 14 amino acids. Trimming cost V 6 bases and J 8 bases, with 19 bases left between them. Material for sequencing was central memory CD4+ T cells from blood. V is TRBV19 and J is TRBJ1-2, with D maybe TRBD1 (6 bases). The TCR comes from a woman aged 18-29 years in good health. The CDR3 DNA follows: TGTGCCAGTAGGTGGTCTGGGGGCCGCTTCGGCTACACCTTC. Amino acids: CASRWSGGRFGYTF.